These T cell receptor beta chains were read from a single sample in a study of cytomegalovirus exposure and HLA in healthy donors. Some clones are missing from TCRdb's copy, which holds only in-frame ones; the method was immunoSEQ multiplex PCR. The sample lists over 100,000 clones, roughly 68% occurring once. Sequenced material: PBMCs. These receptors were obtained from a woman in her thirties in good health and CMV-seronegative. Both conserved end residues are part of each CDR3. A D gene is named only where the DNA matches it firmly. Expanded clones are given a class, and other clones once, few, many or no size at all.

D gene	clone size	V gene	J gene	CDR3 DNA	CDR3 protein
TRBD2	once	TRBV4-1	TRBJ2-7	TGCGCCAGCAGCCAAGATGAGCGGGAGGCCTCCTACGAGCAGTACTTC	CASSQDEREASYEQYF
TRBD1	few	TRBV6-5	TRBJ1-6	TGTGCCAGCCGACAGGGGGCGAGTTCACCCCTCCACTTT	CASRQGASSPLHF
TRBD1	NA	TRBV6-5	TRBJ2-7	TGTGCCAGCAGCAACACAGGGGGCGCATACGACGAGCAGTACTTC	CASSNTGGAYDEQYF
NA	NA	TRBV7-6	TRBJ2-1	TGTGCCAGCAGCCCGCAAAGGGGCTCCTACAATGAGCAGTTCTTC	CASSPQRGSYNEQFF
TRBD1	few	TRBV6-5	TRBJ1-1	TGTGCCAGCAGGTCAGGGGGGAGCACTGAAGCTTTCTTT	CASRSGGSTEAFF
TRBD2	NA	TRBV25-1	TRBJ2-5	TGTGCCAGCAGCCCTCCCCTAGCGGAAGAGACCCAGTACTTC	CASSPPLAEETQYF
TRBD1	NA	TRBV4-1	TRBJ2-5	TGCGCCAGCAGCCAAGAGGGCACAGGGGAAGAGACCCAGTACTTC	CASSQEGTGEETQYF
NA	NA	TRBV27	TRBJ1-4	TGTGCCAGCAGTCTGGGAGGGGATGAAAAACTGTTTTTT	CASSLGGDEKLFF
TRBD1	few	TRBV15	TRBJ2-2	TGTGCCACCAGCCGGACAGGGAACACCGGGGAGCTGTTTTTT	CATSRTGNTGELFF
NA	NA	TRBV9	TRBJ2-1	TGTGCCAGCAGCGTAGAGAGGGCCACCTACAATGAGCAGTTCTTC	CASSVERATYNEQFF
NA	few	TRBV27	TRBJ1-1	TGTGCCAGCAGTTTTAGAAGTGACACTGAAGCTTTCTTT	CASSFRSDTEAFF
NA	NA	TRBV2	TRBJ2-3	TGTGCCAGCATTATCGACAGGCACGGGGCCGATACGCAGTATTTT	CASIIDRHGADTQYF
NA	NA	TRBV10-3	TRBJ2-7	TGTGCCGTGGGAGAGGGCGTCTCCTACGAGCAGTACTTC	CAVGEGVSYEQYF
TRBD1	NA	TRBV14	TRBJ2-2	TGTGCCAGCAGCCCGACAGGGGGCAAGGTCGGGGAGCTGTTTTTT	CASSPTGGKVGELFF
NA	NA	TRBV7-2	TRBJ2-5	TGTGCCAGCAGCTTAATCCTTCTAGAGACCCAGTACTTC	CASSLILLETQYF
TRBD1	NA	TRBV5-1	TRBJ1-1	TGCGCCAGCAGCCCTGGGACAGGTAACCGTGAAGCTTTCTTT	CASSPGTGNREAFF
TRBD1	NA	TRBV5-4	TRBJ1-1	TGTGCCAGCAGTATCGACGACCCAGGGGGTGCTGAAGCTTTCTTT	CASSIDDPGGAEAFF
NA	NA	TRBV4-3	TRBJ2-1	TGCGCCAGCAGCCAAATGGCAGGGGCCTACAATGAGCAGTTCTTC	CASSQMAGAYNEQFF
NA	NA	TRBV4-3	TRBJ1-6	TGCGCCAGCAGCCAACTGACACCAATCTCCTATAATTCACCCCTCCACTTT	CASSQLTPISYNSPLHF
NA	NA	TRBV5-5	TRBJ1-1	TGTGCCAGCAGTGGGGGGGTTCCTTATTCGGGGATTTATCCTGAAGCTTTCTTT	CASSGGVPYSGIYPEAFF
NA	NA	TRBV19	TRBJ1-2	TGTGCCAGTAGTGTGACAGGCACCAACTATGGCTACACCTTC	CASSVTGTNYGYTF
TRBD1	NA	TRBV7-9	TRBJ1-4	TGTGCCAGCAGCTTACCAGGGGGGAATGAAAAACTGTTTTTT	CASSLPGGNEKLFF
TRBD1	NA	TRBV5-1	TRBJ1-6	TGCGCCAGCAGCACCAGACAGGGAGCGAATTCACCCCTCCACTTT	CASSTRQGANSPLHF
NA	few	TRBV5-6	TRBJ2-5	TGTGCCAGCAGCTTGACGGTAGAGACCCAGTACTTC	CASSLTVETQYF
NA	few	TRBV5-4	TRBJ1-4	TGTGCCAGCAGCCCTCAGGGGAATGAAAAACTGTTTTTT	CASSPQGNEKLFF
TRBD1	NA	TRBV5-1	TRBJ2-5	TGCGCCAGCAGCCTCAGACAGGGGGATGGGACCCAGTACTTC	CASSLRQGDGTQYF
NA	NA	TRBV4-1	TRBJ1-1	TGCGCCAGCAGCCAAGATACGGGGTACACTGAAGCTTTCTTT	CASSQDTGYTEAFF
NA	NA	TRBV10-3	TRBJ1-1	TGTGCCATCAGGTCAAGGTCGGGGGGGGACACTGAAGCTTTCTTT	CAIRSRSGGDTEAFF
TRBD2	NA	TRBV2	TRBJ2-7	TGTGCCAGGCGGACTAGCGGGAGGAGACAGTACTTC	CARRTSGRRQYF
NA	NA	TRBV12-5	TRBJ1-5	TGTGCTAGTGGTCCAGGAGGAGACCTACAGCCCCAGCATTTT	CASGPGGDLQPQHF
NA	NA	TRBV6-5	TRBJ1-2	TGTGCCAGCAGTTCAGGGTACGGCTACACCTTC	CASSSGYGYTF
NA	NA	TRBV5-1	TRBJ1-5	TGCGCCAGCAGCTTGGCGCCGGATCAGCCCCAGCATTTT	CASSLAPDQPQHF
TRBD1	NA	TRBV29-1	TRBJ1-2	TGCAGCGTTGCCGGGACAGGGGGTTTAGGCTACACCTTC	CSVAGTGGLGYTF
TRBD1	NA	TRBV2	TRBJ1-2	TGTGCCAGCAAGCCAGGGGGCGGGGGCTACACCTTC	CASKPGGGGYTF
TRBD1	NA	TRBV4-2	TRBJ2-7	TGTGCCAGCAGCCACGAGACAGGGGGCTACGAGCAGTACTTC	CASSHETGGYEQYF
NA	NA	TRBV27	TRBJ1-2	TGTGCCAGCAGTTTGAGGGGGACCAGAGCTAACTATGGCTACCCCTTC	CASSLRGTRANYGYPF
TRBD2	NA	TRBV5-1	TRBJ2-3	TGCGCCAGCAGATCCTTCGTAGCGGGAGAGACCACAGATACGCAGTATTTT	CASRSFVAGETTDTQYF
NA	NA	TRBV30	TRBJ1-5	TGTGCCTGGAGTTCCGGGTTCCAGGGTATTATTGGGAGCAATCAGCCCCAGCATTTT	CAWSSGFQGIIGSNQPQHF
NA	NA	TRBV7-8	TRBJ1-1	TGTGCCAGCACCAGGTCTCTACTGGACACTGAAGCTTTCTTT	CASTRSLLDTEAFF
NA	NA	TRBV30	TRBJ2-7	TGTGCCTGGAGTTCGGCCTACGAGCAGTACTTC	CAWSSAYEQYF
TRBD1	NA	TRBV4-3	TRBJ1-4	TGCGCCAGCAGCCACGATACAGGGGTGGCTAATGAAAAACTGTTTTTT	CASSHDTGVANEKLFF
NA	few	TRBV7-6	TRBJ1-5	TGTGCCAGCAGTTCAGTAGTCAGGGCGCAGGGCAATCAGCCCCAGCATTTT	CASSSVVRAQGNQPQHF
NA	NA	TRBV7-8	TRBJ1-2	TGTGCCAGCAGCTCGTTTGTATATGGCTACACCTTC	CASSSFVYGYTF
NA	once	TRBV5-6	TRBJ2-5	TGTGCCAGCAGCTTGGACAGGGGGGGCCAGACCCAGTACTTC	CASSLDRGGQTQYF